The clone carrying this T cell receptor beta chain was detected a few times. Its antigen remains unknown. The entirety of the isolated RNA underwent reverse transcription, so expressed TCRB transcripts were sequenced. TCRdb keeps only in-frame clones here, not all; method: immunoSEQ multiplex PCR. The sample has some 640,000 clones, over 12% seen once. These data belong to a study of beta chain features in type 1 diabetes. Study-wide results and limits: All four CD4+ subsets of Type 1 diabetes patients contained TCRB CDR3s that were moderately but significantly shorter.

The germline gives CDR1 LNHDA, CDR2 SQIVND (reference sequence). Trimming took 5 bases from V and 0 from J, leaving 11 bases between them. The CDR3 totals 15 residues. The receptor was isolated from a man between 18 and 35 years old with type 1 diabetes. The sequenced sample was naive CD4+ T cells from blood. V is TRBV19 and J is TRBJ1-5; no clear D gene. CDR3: CASSSERYSNQPQHF. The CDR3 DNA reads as TGTGCCAGTAGTTCTGAGAGATATAGCAATCAGCCCCAGCATTTT.